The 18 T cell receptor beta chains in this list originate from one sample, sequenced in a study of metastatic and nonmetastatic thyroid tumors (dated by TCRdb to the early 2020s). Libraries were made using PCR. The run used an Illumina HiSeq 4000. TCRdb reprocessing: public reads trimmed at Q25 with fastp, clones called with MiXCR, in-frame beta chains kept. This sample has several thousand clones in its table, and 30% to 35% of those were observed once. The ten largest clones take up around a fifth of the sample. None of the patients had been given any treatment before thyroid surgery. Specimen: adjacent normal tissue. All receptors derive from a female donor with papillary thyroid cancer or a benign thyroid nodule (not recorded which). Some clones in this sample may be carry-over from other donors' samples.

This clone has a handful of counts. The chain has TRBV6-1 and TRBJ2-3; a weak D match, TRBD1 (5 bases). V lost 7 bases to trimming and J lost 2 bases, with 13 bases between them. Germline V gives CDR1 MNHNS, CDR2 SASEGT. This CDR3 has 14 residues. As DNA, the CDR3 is TGTGCCAGCACCTCTACAGGAGACACAGATACGCAGTATTTT. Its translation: CASTSTGDTDTQYF.

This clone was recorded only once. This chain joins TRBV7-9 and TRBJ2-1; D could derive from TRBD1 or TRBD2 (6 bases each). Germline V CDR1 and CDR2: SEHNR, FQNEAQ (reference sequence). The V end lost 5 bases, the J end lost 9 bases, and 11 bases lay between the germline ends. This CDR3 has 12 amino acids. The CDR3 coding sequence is TGTGCCAGCAGCCGCGGGGACACTGAGCAGTTCTTC. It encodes CASSRGDTEQFF.

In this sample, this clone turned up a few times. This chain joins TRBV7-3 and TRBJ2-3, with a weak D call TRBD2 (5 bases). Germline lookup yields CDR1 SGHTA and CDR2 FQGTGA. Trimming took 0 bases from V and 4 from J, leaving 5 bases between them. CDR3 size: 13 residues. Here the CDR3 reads CASSLTSADTQYF. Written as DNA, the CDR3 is TGTGCCAGCAGCTTAACTAGCGCAGATACGCAGTATTTT.

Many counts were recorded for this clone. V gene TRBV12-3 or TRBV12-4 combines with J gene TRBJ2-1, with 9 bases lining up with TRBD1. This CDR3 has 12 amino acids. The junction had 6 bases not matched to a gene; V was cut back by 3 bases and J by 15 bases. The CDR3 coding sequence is TGTGCCAGCAGTTTGGCCGGGACAGGGTGGTTCTTC. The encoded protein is CASSLAGTGWFF.

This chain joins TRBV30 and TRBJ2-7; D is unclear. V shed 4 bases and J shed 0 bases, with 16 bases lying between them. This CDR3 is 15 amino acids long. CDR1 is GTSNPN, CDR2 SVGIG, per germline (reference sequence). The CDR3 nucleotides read TGTGCCTGGAAGAACGTGGCGTATAGCTCCTACGAGCAGTACTTC. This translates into CAWKNVAYSSYEQYF.

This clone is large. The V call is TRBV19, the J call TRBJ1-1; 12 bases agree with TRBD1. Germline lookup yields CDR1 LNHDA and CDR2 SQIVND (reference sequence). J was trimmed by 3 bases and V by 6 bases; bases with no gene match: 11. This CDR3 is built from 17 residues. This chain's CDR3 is CASRTRDRGQVDTEAFF. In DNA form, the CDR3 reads TGTGCCAGTAGGACCCGGGACAGGGGGCAGGTGGACACTGAAGCTTTCTTT.

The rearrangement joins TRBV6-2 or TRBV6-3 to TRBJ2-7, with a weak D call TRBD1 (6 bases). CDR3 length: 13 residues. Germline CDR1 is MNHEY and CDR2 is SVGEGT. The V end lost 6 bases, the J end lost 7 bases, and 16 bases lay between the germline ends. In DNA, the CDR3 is TGTGCCAGCAGATGCGTACAGGGTGGAGAGCAGTACTTC. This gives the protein CASRCVQGGEQYF.

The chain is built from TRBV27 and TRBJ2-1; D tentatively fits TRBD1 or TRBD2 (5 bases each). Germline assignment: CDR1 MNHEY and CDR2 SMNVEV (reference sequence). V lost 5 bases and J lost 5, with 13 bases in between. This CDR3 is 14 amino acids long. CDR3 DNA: TGTGCCAGCAGTCTCGGGACCCTGAACAATGAGCAGTTCTTC. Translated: CASSLGTLNNEQFF.

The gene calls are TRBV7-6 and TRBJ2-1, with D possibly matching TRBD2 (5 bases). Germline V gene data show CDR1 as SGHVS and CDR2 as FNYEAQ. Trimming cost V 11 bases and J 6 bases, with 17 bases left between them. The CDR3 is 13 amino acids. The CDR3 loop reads CALALIEGNEQFF. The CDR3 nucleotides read TGTGCCCTGGCGCTCATCGAGGGCAATGAGCAGTTCTTC.

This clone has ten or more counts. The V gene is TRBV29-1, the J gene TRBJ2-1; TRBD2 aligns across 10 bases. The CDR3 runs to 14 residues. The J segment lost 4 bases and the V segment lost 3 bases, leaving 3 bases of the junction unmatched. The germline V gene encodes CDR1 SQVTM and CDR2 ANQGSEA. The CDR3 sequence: CSVDTSGMYNEQFF. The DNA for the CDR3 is TGCAGCGTTGACACTAGCGGGATGTACAATGAGCAGTTCTTC.

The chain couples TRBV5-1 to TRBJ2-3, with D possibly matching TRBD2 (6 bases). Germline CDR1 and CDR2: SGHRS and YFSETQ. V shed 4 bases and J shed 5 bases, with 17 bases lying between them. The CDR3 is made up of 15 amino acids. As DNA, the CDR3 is TGCGCCAGCAGCCAGGGACTTGGGGTAGGAGATACGCAGTATTTT. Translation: CASSQGLGVGDTQYF.

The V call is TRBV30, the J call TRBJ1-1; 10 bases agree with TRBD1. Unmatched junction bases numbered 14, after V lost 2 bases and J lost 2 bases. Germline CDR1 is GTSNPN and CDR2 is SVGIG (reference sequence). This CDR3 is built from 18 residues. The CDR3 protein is CAWSPPGTGVEFNTEAFF. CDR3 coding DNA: TGTGCCTGGAGTCCCCCCGGGACAGGGGTGGAGTTTAACACTGAAGCTTTCTTT.

CDR3 region: CSASGWGSYEQYF. For the CDR3, the DNA is TGCAGTGCTAGTGGTTGGGGCTCCTACGAGCAGTACTTC. This rearrangement joins TRBV20-1 to TRBJ2-7; D remains ambiguous. CDR3 size: 13 residues. From germline, CDR1 is DFQATT and CDR2 SNEGSKA (reference sequence). Trimming shortened V by 3 bases and J by 0 bases, and 9 bases separated the two germline ends.

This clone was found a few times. The CDR3 DNA reads as TGCGCCAGCAGCTTGGGTGGGGGGCTCTACGAGCAGTACTTC. This translates into CASSLGGGLYEQYF. The rearrangement uses TRBV5-1 and TRBJ2-7; the D call may be TRBD1 or TRBD2 (6 bases each). The CDR3 length is 14 residues. Germline V gene data show CDR1 as SGHRS and CDR2 as YFSETQ. Trimming removed 0 bases from V and 3 bases from J, with 10 bases in between.

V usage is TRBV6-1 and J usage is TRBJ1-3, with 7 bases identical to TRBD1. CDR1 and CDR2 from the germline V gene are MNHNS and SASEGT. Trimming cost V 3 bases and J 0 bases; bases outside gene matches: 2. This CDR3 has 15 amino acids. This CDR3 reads CASSDTGASGNTIYF. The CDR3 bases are TGTGCCAGCAGTGATACAGGGGCCTCTGGAAACACCATATATTTT.

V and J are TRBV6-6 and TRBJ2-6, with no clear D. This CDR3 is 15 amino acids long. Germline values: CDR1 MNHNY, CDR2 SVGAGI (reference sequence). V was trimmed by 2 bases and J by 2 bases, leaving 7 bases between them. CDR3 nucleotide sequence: TGTGCCAGCAGTTACCTTATCGCTGGGGCCAACGTCCTGACTTTC. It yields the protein CASSYLIAGANVLTF.

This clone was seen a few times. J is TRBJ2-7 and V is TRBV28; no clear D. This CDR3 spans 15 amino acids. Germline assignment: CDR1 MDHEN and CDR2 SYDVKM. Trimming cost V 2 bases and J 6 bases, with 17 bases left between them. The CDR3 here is CASSLSWRLRGEQYF. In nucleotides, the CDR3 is TGTGCCAGCAGTTTAAGCTGGCGGCTTCGTGGCGAGCAGTACTTC.

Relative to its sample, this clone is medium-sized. The CDR3 DNA sequence: TGTGCCAGCAGCACACCCTACGAGCAGTACTTC. Protein product: CASSTPYEQYF. J is TRBJ2-7 and V is TRBV11-2; D gene unclear. This CDR3 comprises 11 residues. Germline V gives CDR1 SGHAT, CDR2 FQNNGV. Trimming removed 5 bases at V and 2 bases at J, with 4 bases between.